The text below deals with one TCR beta chain. These data come from a study of shared clonotypes between healthy human individuals. The CDR3 consists of 14 residues. The ends were cut back, 3 bases at V and 7 bases at J, with 13 bases in the middle. Profiled with immunoSEQ multiplex PCR; TCRdb holds only in-frame clones, not every one. The sample lists approximately 510,000 clones, 79% seen once, with approximately 12% in the top ten. The chain carries TRBV23-1 and TRBJ2-1; possibly TRBD2 for D (5 bases). TRBV23-1 is classed as an ORF, of uncertain function. Sequencing was carried out using PBMCs. This sequence was found in a woman aged 35 to 49 in good health. Some clones in this sample may be carry-over from other donors' samples. CDR3 amino acids: CASSHPDGENEQFF. CDR3 in DNA: TGCGCCAGCAGTCATCCCGATGGGGAGAATGAGCAGTTCTTC.